This passage covers 18 T cell receptor beta chains from one sample sequenced in a study of CD8 T cells in ankylosing spondylitis. TCRdb reprocessed the 5' RACE reads with MiXCR, giving one entry per CDR3 protein. The sample consists of 350,000 to 400,000 distinct CDR3 sequences, more than 20% of them appearing once. Source material: blood, either unsorted or a sorted T cell fraction (not recorded which). The receptors shown here come from a male donor with ankylosing spondylitis or in good health (not recorded which).

This clonotype was recorded only once. V gene TRBV27 combines with J gene TRBJ2-2; D possibly uses TRBD1 or TRBD2 (7 bases each). The CDR3 totals 16 residues. V was trimmed by 5 bases and J by 2 bases, leaving 15 bases between them. Germline V CDR1 and CDR2: MNHEY, SMNVEV (reference sequence). CDR3 protein: CASSNRQGLNTGELFF. In DNA, the CDR3 is TGTGCCAGCAGTAACCGACAGGGACTAAACACCGGGGAGCTGTTTTTT.

In this sample, this clonotype turned up a few times. The genes are TRBV20-1 and TRBJ2-3; TRBD1 might be the D (6 bases). CDR3 length: 15 amino acids. CDR1 and CDR2 from the germline V gene are DFQATT and SNEGSKA (reference sequence). Trimming removed 0 bases from V and 0 bases from J, with 10 bases in between. The CDR3 bases are TGCAGTGCTAGAGATTACAGGGCTAGCACAGATACGCAGTATTTT. It specifies CSARDYRASTDTQYF.

The chain has TRBV10-3 and TRBJ1-1; D gene ambiguous. V shed 10 bases and J shed 7 bases, with 16 bases lying between them. The germline gives CDR1 ENHRY, CDR2 SYGVKD. The CDR3 consists of 12 residues. CDR3 coding DNA: TGTGCCACTGAGAAAGAGGGCTTTGAAGCTTTCTTT. Its translation: CATEKEGFEAFF.

This clonotype has a handful of counts. The chain combines TRBV19 with TRBJ2-7; D is uncertain. This CDR3 is built from 14 residues. Trimming left V 3 bases short and J 1 base short, with 10 bases between. In germline, CDR1 is LNHDA, CDR2 SQIVND (reference sequence). The CDR3: CASSIVMSSYEQYF. For the CDR3, the DNA is TGTGCCAGTAGTATCGTAATGAGTTCCTACGAGCAGTACTTC.

The chain links TRBV7-9 to TRBJ2-7, with D tentatively TRBD1 (6 bases). Germline V gives CDR1 SEHNR, CDR2 FQNEAQ (reference sequence). The CDR3 consists of 15 residues. The V gene lost 5 bases and the J gene lost 4 bases, with 18 bases spanning the gap. The DNA of the CDR3 is TGTGCCAGCAGCCCCCCCGTGACAGGAAATTACGAGCAGTACTTC. Residues: CASSPPVTGNYEQYF.

The chain recombines TRBV18 with TRBJ2-3, with D perhaps being TRBD1 or TRBD2 (7 bases each). Germline values: CDR1 KGHSH, CDR2 LQKENI. The CDR3 is 17 residues long. Trimming took 8 bases from V and 2 from J, leaving 23 bases between them. CDR3 DNA sequence: TGTGCCAGCAGAGACAGGGAACCGGGACTAAACACAGATACGCAGTATTTT. It yields the protein CASRDREPGLNTDTQYF.

V is TRBV1 and J is TRBJ2-7; the table's TRBD2 call for D was not verified on the DNA. TRBV1 is a pseudogene locus. CDR3 length: 15 amino acids. Here the CDR3 DNA reads TGCACCAGCAGCCAACCCCAGGAACTAGCTTGCGAGCAGTACTTC. It encodes CTSSQPQELACEQYF.

This clonotype has at least ten counts. The chain combines TRBV12-3 or TRBV12-4 with TRBJ2-1, with D hard to call. V shed 5 bases and J shed 3 bases, with 8 bases lying between them. The CDR3 extends over 13 amino acids. The CDR3 sequence is CASSPDLYNEQFF. CDR3 nucleotide sequence: TGTGCCAGCAGTCCAGACCTCTACAATGAGCAGTTCTTC.

This clonotype was found a few times. The CDR3 nucleotides are TGCGCCAGCAGCTTGGCGCTAGCGGGGGCGAAGTACCAAGAGACCCAGTACTTC. Protein: CASSLALAGAKYQETQYF. The rearrangement uses TRBV5-1 and TRBJ2-5, with TRBD2 identical over 10 bases. The length of the CDR3 is 18 residues. V lost 0 bases, J lost 0 bases, and 8 bases stayed unmatched. In germline, CDR1 is SGHRS, CDR2 YFSETQ.

The chain is built from TRBV4-1 and TRBJ2-7; the match to TRBD1 covers 10 bases. Trimming took 3 bases from V and 7 from J; bases not matched to a gene: 6. This CDR3 has 14 amino acids. Germline-derived CDR1 and CDR2 are MGHRA and YSYEKL. Written as DNA, the CDR3 is TGCGCCAGCAGCCATAGACAGGGGGCGGGGGAGCAGTACTTC. Its translation is CASSHRQGAGEQYF.

In its sample, this clonotype was seen a few times. The DNA for the CDR3 is TGTGCCAGCAACTTGTACAGTGGAAACTCAGATACGCAGTATTTT. It translates to CASNLYSGNSDTQYF. The chain carries TRBV12-3 or TRBV12-4 and TRBJ2-3, with D hard to call. The CDR3 runs 15 residues. V was cut by 7 bases and J by 4 bases, with 18 bases left in between.

The V call is TRBV9, the J call TRBJ2-3; 9 bases are shared with TRBD1. In germline, CDR1 is SGDLS, CDR2 YYNGEE. The junction had 3 bases not matched to a gene; V was cut back by 0 bases and J by 4 bases. The CDR3 consists of 15 residues. The CDR3 region has the DNA TGTGCCAGCAGCGTAGCGGGACAGGGACCAGATACGCAGTATTTT. It encodes CASSVAGQGPDTQYF.

The DNA of the CDR3 is TGTGCCAGTACTCCTCGGGACAGACCCATCTATGGCTACACCTTC. This gives the protein CASTPRDRPIYGYTF. V gene TRBV19 combines with J gene TRBJ1-2; 7 nucleotides match TRBD1. CDR3 size: 15 residues. V trimming: 7 bases; J trimming: 4 bases; junction bases outside the gene matches: 12. CDR1 and CDR2 (germline): LNHDA, SQIVND (reference sequence).

This chain uses TRBV12-1 with TRBJ2-5; the table names TRBD1, a call not compared with the DNA. TRBV12-1 is a known pseudogene. The CDR3 has 16 amino acids. The CDR3: CASSFAPSGLRETQYF. The CDR3 DNA reads TGTGCCAGCAGCTTTGCCCCCTCGGGGCTTCGAGAGACCCAGTACTTC.

This rearrangement joins TRBV4-2 to TRBJ2-1; the D gene is possibly TRBD1 (5 bases). The CDR3 has 16 residues. Germline CDR1 is LGHNA and CDR2 is YNFKEQ. V dropped 4 bases and J dropped 0 bases, with 13 bases sitting between them. The CDR3 DNA reads as TGTGCCAGCAGCCCCCTCACAGGAAACTCCTACAATGAGCAGTTCTTC. Translated: CASSPLTGNSYNEQFF.

This clonotype was seen more than once but under ten times. The chain recombines TRBV6-2 or TRBV6-3 with TRBJ2-7, with 7 bases aligning to TRBD1. CDR1 MNHEY and CDR2 SVGEGT come from the germline V gene. Unmatched junction bases numbered 2, after V lost 8 bases and J lost 1 base. This CDR3 comprises 12 residues. The CDR3 loop is CASLGQSYEQYF. CDR3 coding DNA: TGTGCCAGCCTGGGACAGTCCTACGAGCAGTACTTC.

This chain uses TRBV4-1 with TRBJ2-1, with TRBD2 matching 10 bases. The length of the CDR3 is 15 residues. CDR1 and CDR2 from the germline V gene are MGHRA and YSYEKL. With 5 bases clipped from V and 3 bases from J, the junction kept 4 bases outside the gene matches. CDR3 in amino acids: CASSLSGGDYNEQFF. CDR3 DNA sequence: TGCGCCAGCAGCTTAAGCGGGGGGGACTACAATGAGCAGTTCTTC.

This clonotype was counted only a few times. The chain uses TRBV15 and TRBJ2-3; 13 positions agree with TRBD2. This CDR3 has 16 residues. The germline CDR1 and CDR2 sequences are LNHNV and YYDKDF (reference sequence). V gave up 5 bases and J gave up 5 bases; unmatched junction bases: 7. CDR3 sequence: CATSRTSGGRVDTQYF. The CDR3 region has the DNA TGTGCCACCAGCCGGACTAGCGGGGGACGGGTAGATACGCAGTATTTT. Combining the CDR3 with reference TRBV15 and TRBJ2-3 gives the whole variable domain DAMVIQNPRYQVTQFGKPVTLSCSQTLNHNVMYWYQQKSSQAPKLLFHYYDKDFNNEADTPDNFQSRRPNTSFCFLDIRSPGLGDTAMYLCATSRTSGGRVDTQYFGPGTRLTVL.